This T cell receptor beta chain was observed in a study of control samples from healthy donors and cancer patients. Measured with immunoSEQ multiplex PCR; TCRdb has only the in-frame clones, and not every one. The table lists over 100,000 clones, 75% to 95% of them singletons. CDR1 is SGHNT and CDR2 is YYREEE in the germline V gene (reference sequence). V lost 3 bases, J lost 1 base, and 15 bases lay in between. The CDR3 has 16 residues. Sequencing used blood. The chain combines TRBV5-4 with TRBJ2-3; D unclear. This receptor was obtained from a human donor in good health. The donor label of this sample is uncertain. Written as DNA, the CDR3 is TGTGCCAGCAGCTCAGCTACCAACCGGGGCACAGATACGCAGTATTTT. Translating it yields CASSSATNRGTDTQYF.